Listed below are T cell receptor beta chains from one sample, sequenced in a study of blood T cell repertoires in COVID-19. The repertoire was sequenced with immunoSEQ multiplex PCR; TCRdb's copy has only in-frame clones and lacks some. Of around 230,000 clones in the sample, 65% to 85% were seen once. Source material: peripheral blood. Every receptor here comes from a woman of 80 years or more with acute or convalescent COVID-19. CDR3s include the opening cysteine and the closing phenylalanine or tryptophan. The order of the fields is V gene, J gene, clone size, D gene, CDR3 DNA, CDR3 protein. D genes are given only for firm matches. Clone sizes are given selectively: once, few, many, or a class where the clone is expanded.

TRBV23-1	TRBJ1-5	-	TRBD1	TGCGCCAGCAGTTCCCCGGACAGGAATCAGCCCCAGCATTTT	CASSSPDRNQPQHF
TRBV7-2	TRBJ2-1	-	TRBD1	TGTGCCAGCAGCCCTCGAGGGACAGGGGGCCTTAATGAGCAGTTCTTC	CASSPRGTGGLNEQFF
TRBV5-1	TRBJ1-1	-	-	TGCGCCAGCAGCTCGGGGGAGTTTATGAACACTGAAGCTTTCTTT	CASSSGEFMNTEAFF
TRBV12-5	TRBJ1-1	-	TRBD1	TGTGCTAGTGGTTTGGTATCGCTTAAAACAGGGGGCCCTGCGAACACTGAAGCTTTCTTT	CASGLVSLKTGGPANTEAFF
TRBV4-2	TRBJ2-3	-	TRBD2	TGTGCCAGCAGCCAACGGACTAGCGGGAGAGGAGATACGCAGTATTTT	CASSQRTSGRGDTQYF
TRBV30	TRBJ1-6	once	TRBD1	TGTGCCTGGAGAGAAGACAGGGACTCACCCCTCCACTTT	CAWREDRDSPLHF
TRBV6-5	TRBJ2-1	-	TRBD2	TGTGCCAGCACCGACGGGGGGGCCTCCTACAATGAGCAGTTCTTC	CASTDGGASYNEQFF
TRBV5-1	TRBJ2-5	-	-	TGCGCCAGCAGCCCAGTGGACAGTCGCCAAGAGACCCAGTACTTC	CASSPVDSRQETQYF
TRBV5-1	TRBJ2-7	few	-	TGCGCCAGCAGACCCACACAGGGCTACGAGCAGTACTTC	CASRPTQGYEQYF
TRBV3-1/TRBV3-2	TRBJ2-2	-	TRBD2	TGTGCCAGCAGCCAGTCTCGCGGGGGCGGGGAGCTGTTTTTT	CASSQSRGGGELFF
TRBV3-1/TRBV3-2	TRBJ1-6	few	-	TGTGCCAGCAGCCAAGCCCTGCGGGGGCAATCACCCCTCCACTTT	CASSQALRGQSPLHF
TRBV18	TRBJ2-7	-	-	TGTGCCAGCTCCGCGGGGGCAGGGGAAGTGTACGAGCAGTACTTC	CASSAGAGEVYEQYF
TRBV5-1	TRBJ2-7	once	-	TGCGCCAGCAGCTTAGAGGGGGAGGGCTACGAGCAGTACTTC	CASSLEGEGYEQYF
TRBV27	TRBJ2-3	-	TRBD2	TGTGCCAGCAGTTCAAAAGCGGGGGTGCAAATTCAGTATTTT	CASSSKAGVQIQYF
TRBV25-1	TRBJ1-1	-	-	TGTGCCAGCAGTGATCGGGGGAACACTGAAGCTTTCTTT	CASSDRGNTEAFF
TRBV11-2	TRBJ1-5	-	-	TGTGCCAGCAGCTACGGTGGGGCGTATAGCAATCAGCCCCAGCATTTT	CASSYGGAYSNQPQHF
TRBV27	TRBJ2-5	-	-	TGTGCCAGCGGTACCAGGGAAGAGACCCAGTACTTC	CASGTREETQYF
TRBV5-1	TRBJ2-3	-	TRBD2	TGCGCCAGCAGCTTCTCGACTAGCGGGAGTGCGGATACGCAGTATTTT	CASSFSTSGSADTQYF
TRBV20-1	TRBJ1-1	-	-	TGCAGTGCTAGTAGGCAGGATGACACTGAAGCTTTCTTT	CSASRQDDTEAFF
TRBV28	TRBJ2-5	-	-	TGTGCCAGCAGTCCGGAAGAGACCCAGTACTTC	CASSPEETQYF
TRBV30	TRBJ1-2	few	-	TGTGCCCTGAAACAGGGAGAATATGGCTACACCTTC	CALKQGEYGYTF
TRBV19	TRBJ2-1	-	TRBD2	TGTGCCAGTAAGGGGCTAGCGGGAGGAGTTAAGTTCTTC	CASKGLAGGVKFF
TRBV18	TRBJ1-2	-	-	TGTGCCAGCTCCGTCACAAGGGAGTCCTATGGCTACACCTTC	CASSVTRESYGYTF
TRBV9	TRBJ2-1	-	-	TGTGCCAGCAGCCAGAACCCATACAATGAGCAGTTCTTC	CASSQNPYNEQFF
TRBV27	TRBJ2-1	-	TRBD1	TGTGCCAGCAGTTTATTTGGGACAGGGGGCTCCTACAATGAGCAGTTCTTC	CASSLFGTGGSYNEQFF
TRBV6-5	TRBJ1-1	-	TRBD1	TGTGCAGAGGGGGCGGCCGAGGCGTCTCCTGAAGCTTTCTTT	CAEGAAEASPEAFF
TRBV11-3	TRBJ2-5	-	-	TGTGCCAGCAGCGTCACGGGGGAGACCCAGTACTTC	CASSVTGETQYF
TRBV5-1	TRBJ2-1	-	TRBD2	TGCGCCAGCAGCTTGGACAGACTAGCGGGAGGGGTTGGTGAGCAGTTCTTC	CASSLDRLAGGVGEQFF
TRBV6-5	TRBJ1-1	-	-	TGTGCCAGCAGTATGGACATGAACACTGAAGCTTTCTTT	CASSMDMNTEAFF
TRBV5-1	TRBJ2-7	-	-	TGCGCCAGCAGCCTTAATACAGTGAGCTACGAGCAGTACTTC	CASSLNTVSYEQYF
TRBV6-5	TRBJ1-5	-	-	TGTGCCAGCAGTTACTCGGTGTCGGGAAATCAGCCCCAGCATTTT	CASSYSVSGNQPQHF
TRBV5-6	TRBJ2-7	-	-	TGTGCCAGCAGCCTTACTAGCTACGAGCAGTACTTC	CASSLTSYEQYF
TRBV28	TRBJ2-2	-	-	TGTGCCAGCAGTTTCTCGGAGGCGCAGAACACCGGGGAGCTGTTTTTT	CASSFSEAQNTGELFF
TRBV5-1	TRBJ1-4	-	TRBD1	TGCGCCAGCAGCCTGGGACAGGTTAATGAAAAACTGTTTTTT	CASSLGQVNEKLFF
TRBV23-1	TRBJ2-7	-	-	TGCGCCAGCAGTCAGCCGCGCCGGGGGATGAACGAGCAGTACTTC	CASSQPRRGMNEQYF
TRBV11-2	TRBJ1-3	once	-	TGTGCCAGCAGCTTAAACTACCCTGGAAACACCATATATTTT	CASSLNYPGNTIYF
TRBV3-1/TRBV3-2	TRBJ1-1	-	-	TGTGCCAGCAGCCACCAGGTGCTCCAGGGCGCTGAAGCTTTCTTT	CASSHQVLQGAEAFF
TRBV6-2/TRBV6-3	TRBJ2-6	-	TRBD1	TGTGCCAGCAGTGACCGACAGGGTAGCTCTGGGGCCAACGTCCTGACTTTC	CASSDRQGSSGANVLTF
TRBV6-1	TRBJ2-1	-	-	TGTGCCAGCAGTGAAACAGGGCTATTCACCTACAGTGAGCAGTTCTTC	CASSETGLFTYSEQFF
TRBV19	TRBJ2-1	-	TRBD2	TGTGCCAGTATTGGACTAGCGAACAACTACAATGAGCAGTTCTTC	CASIGLANNYNEQFF
TRBV6-5	TRBJ2-7	-	TRBD1	TGTGCCAGCAGTTTGACAGGGGGTACCACTTACGAGCAGTACTTC	CASSLTGGTTYEQYF
TRBV12-3/TRBV12-4	TRBJ1-5	once	-	TGTGCCAGCAGTTTCGCCAGGGATCAGCCCCAGCATTTT	CASSFARDQPQHF
TRBV10-3	TRBJ1-3	-	-	TGTGCCATCAAGGGAGAGGGAAGCTCTGGAAACACCATATATTTT	CAIKGEGSSGNTIYF
TRBV18	TRBJ1-2	-	-	TGTGCCAGCTCACCACGGGTGGACAGCAAGGGCGACGGCTACACCTTC	CASSPRVDSKGDGYTF
TRBV4-2	TRBJ2-2	-	-	TGTGCCAGCAGCCAAGTTGGGTTGGTGGGGCTGAACACCGGGGAGCTGTTTTTT	CASSQVGLVGLNTGELFF
TRBV29-1	TRBJ2-7	-	-	TGCAGCGTTACGACTACTTCTAGGGTAGGAGGCGAGCAGTACTTC	CSVTTTSRVGGEQYF
TRBV7-2	TRBJ2-5	-	TRBD2	TGTGCCAGCAGCTCGCCGACTAGCGGAGGGTTAGAGACCCAGTACTTC	CASSSPTSGGLETQYF
TRBV7-2	TRBJ2-5	-	-	TGTGCCAGCAGCCCTTGGCTAGCTCAAGAGACCCAGTACTTC	CASSPWLAQETQYF
TRBV5-1	TRBJ1-6	few	-	TGCGCCAGCAGCTTGGGCAGGGGTAATTCACCCCTCCACTTT	CASSLGRGNSPLHF
TRBV2	TRBJ2-5	-	-	TGTGCCAGCAGTGTGTCACAGATCCAAGAGACCCAGTACTTC	CASSVSQIQETQYF
TRBV28	TRBJ1-1	-	TRBD1	TGTGCCAGCAGTTTAACCCCCGGGGCAGGGGGGAACACTGAAGCTTTCTTT	CASSLTPGAGGNTEAFF
TRBV3-1/TRBV3-2	TRBJ1-1	-	TRBD1	TGTGCCAGCAGCCAAGAGGGACAGAATTTGAACACTGAAGCTTTCTTT	CASSQEGQNLNTEAFF
TRBV28	TRBJ1-2	once	-	TGTGCCAGCAGTGTACCCAGGGCGCACTATGGCTACACCTTC	CASSVPRAHYGYTF
TRBV5-1	TRBJ2-5	-	-	TGCGCCAGCAGCAATCCCTCGGGTGAGACCCAGTACTTC	CASSNPSGETQYF
TRBV11-3	TRBJ2-1	-	TRBD2	TGTGCCAGCAGCCCCCGGACTAGCGGGATAGGGGCCCAAAATGAGCAGTTCTTC	CASSPRTSGIGAQNEQFF
TRBV5-3	TRBJ2-7	-	TRBD2	TGTGCCAGAAGCTTGGCGGGGACTAGCGGATATCTAGCCTACGAGCAGTACTTC	CARSLAGTSGYLAYEQYF
TRBV12-3/TRBV12-4	TRBJ2-7	-	TRBD1	TGTGCCAGCAGTTGGGACAGGGCCTACGAGCAGTACTTC	CASSWDRAYEQYF